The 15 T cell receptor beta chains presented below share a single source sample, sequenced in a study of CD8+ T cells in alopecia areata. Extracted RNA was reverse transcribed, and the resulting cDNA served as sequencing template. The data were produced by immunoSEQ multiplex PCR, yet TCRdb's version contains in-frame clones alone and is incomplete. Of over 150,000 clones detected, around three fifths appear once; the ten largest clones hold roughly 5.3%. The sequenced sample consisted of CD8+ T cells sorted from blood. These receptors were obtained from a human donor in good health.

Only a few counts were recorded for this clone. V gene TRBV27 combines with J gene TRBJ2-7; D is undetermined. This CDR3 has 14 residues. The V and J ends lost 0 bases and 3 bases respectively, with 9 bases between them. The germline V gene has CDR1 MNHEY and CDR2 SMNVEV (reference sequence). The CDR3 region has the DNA TGTGCCAGCAGTTTATCCTATGGATTCTACGAGCAGTACTTC. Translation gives CASSLSYGFYEQYF.

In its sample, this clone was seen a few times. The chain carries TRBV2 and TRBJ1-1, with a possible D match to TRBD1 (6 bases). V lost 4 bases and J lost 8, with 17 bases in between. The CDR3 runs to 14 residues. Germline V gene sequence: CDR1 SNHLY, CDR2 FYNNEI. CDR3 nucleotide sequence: TGTGCCAGCAGTGTTTTGATCCTTACAGGGGAAGCTTTCTTT. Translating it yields CASSVLILTGEAFF.

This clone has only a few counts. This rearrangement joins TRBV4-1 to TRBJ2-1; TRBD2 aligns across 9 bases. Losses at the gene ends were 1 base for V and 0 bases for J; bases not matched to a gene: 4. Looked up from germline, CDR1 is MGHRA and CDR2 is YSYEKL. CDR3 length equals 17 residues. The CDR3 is CASSQGAGGSSYNEQFF. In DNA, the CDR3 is TGCGCCAGCAGCCAAGGGGCGGGAGGGAGCTCCTACAATGAGCAGTTCTTC.

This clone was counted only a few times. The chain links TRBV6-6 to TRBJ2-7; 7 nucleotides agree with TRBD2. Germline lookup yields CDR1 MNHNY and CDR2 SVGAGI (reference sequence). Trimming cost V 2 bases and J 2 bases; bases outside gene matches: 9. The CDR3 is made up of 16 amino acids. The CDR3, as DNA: TGTGCCAGCAGTTACGCTACCTCGGGACTAACCTACGAGCAGTACTTC. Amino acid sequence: CASSYATSGLTYEQYF.

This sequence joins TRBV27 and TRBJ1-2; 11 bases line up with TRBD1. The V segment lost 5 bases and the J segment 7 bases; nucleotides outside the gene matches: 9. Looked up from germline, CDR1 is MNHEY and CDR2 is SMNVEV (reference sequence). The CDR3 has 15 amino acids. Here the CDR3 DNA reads TGTGCCAGCAGTCTACTCGGACAGGGGGCTGGTGGCTACACCTTC. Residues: CASSLLGQGAGGYTF.

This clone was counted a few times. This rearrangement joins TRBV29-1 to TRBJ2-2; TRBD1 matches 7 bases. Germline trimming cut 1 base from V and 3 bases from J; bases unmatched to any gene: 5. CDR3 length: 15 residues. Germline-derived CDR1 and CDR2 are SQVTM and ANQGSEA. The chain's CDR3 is CSVEVAQGDTGELFF. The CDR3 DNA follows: TGCAGCGTTGAAGTAGCCCAGGGGGACACCGGGGAGCTGTTTTTT.

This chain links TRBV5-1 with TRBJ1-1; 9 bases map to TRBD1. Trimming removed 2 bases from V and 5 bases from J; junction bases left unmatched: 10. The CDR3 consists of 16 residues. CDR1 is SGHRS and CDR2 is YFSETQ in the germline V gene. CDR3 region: CASSLLRDRVDTEAFF. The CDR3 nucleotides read TGCGCCAGCAGCTTATTAAGGGACAGGGTGGATACTGAAGCTTTCTTT.

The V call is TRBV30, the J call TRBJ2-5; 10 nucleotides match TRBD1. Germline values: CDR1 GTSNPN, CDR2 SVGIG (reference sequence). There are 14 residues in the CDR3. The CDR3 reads CALEWDRGKETQYF. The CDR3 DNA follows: TGTGCTTTGGAGTGGGACAGGGGAAAAGAGACCCAGTACTTC.

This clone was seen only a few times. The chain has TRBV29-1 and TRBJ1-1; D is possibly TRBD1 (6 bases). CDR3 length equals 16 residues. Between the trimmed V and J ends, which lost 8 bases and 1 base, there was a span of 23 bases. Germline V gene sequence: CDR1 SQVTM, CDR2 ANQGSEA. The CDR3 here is CSLQPQGRVGNTEAFF. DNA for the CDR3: TGCAGCCTTCAACCCCAGGGGAGAGTGGGGAACACTGAAGCTTTCTTT.

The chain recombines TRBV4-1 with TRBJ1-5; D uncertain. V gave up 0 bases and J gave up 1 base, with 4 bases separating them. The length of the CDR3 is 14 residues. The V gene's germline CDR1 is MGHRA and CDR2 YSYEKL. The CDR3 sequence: CASSQDLSNQPQHF. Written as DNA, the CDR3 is TGCGCCAGCAGCCAAGATCTAAGCAATCAGCCCCAGCATTTT.

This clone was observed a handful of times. The CDR3 DNA follows: TGTGCCAGCAGTGACTCGCAAGGGGGCTCTGGGGCCAACGTCCTGACTTTC. Residues: CASSDSQGGSGANVLTF. V usage is TRBV6-4 and J usage is TRBJ2-6, with TRBD1 as a possible D gene (6 bases). Germline-derived CDR1 and CDR2 are MRHNA and SNTAGT. V was trimmed by 0 bases and J by 0 bases, leaving 9 bases between them. The CDR3 runs 17 residues.

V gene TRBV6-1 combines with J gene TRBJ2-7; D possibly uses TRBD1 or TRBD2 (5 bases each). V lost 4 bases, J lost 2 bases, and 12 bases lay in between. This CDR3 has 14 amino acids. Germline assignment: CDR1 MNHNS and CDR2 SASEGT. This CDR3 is CASSGMVGAYEQYF. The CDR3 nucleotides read TGTGCCAGCAGTGGGATGGTGGGGGCCTACGAGCAGTACTTC.

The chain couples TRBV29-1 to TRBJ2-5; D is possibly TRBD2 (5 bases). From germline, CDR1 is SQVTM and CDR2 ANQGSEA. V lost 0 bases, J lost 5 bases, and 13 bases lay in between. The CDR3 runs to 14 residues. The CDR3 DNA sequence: TGCAGCGTTGAAGATCTAGAGGTAGCGGAGACCCAGTACTTC. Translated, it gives CSVEDLEVAETQYF.

CDR3 amino acids: CASSENWAGGLQETQYF. For the CDR3, the DNA is TGTGCCAGCAGTGAAAATTGGGCAGGGGGTTTACAAGAGACCCAGTACTTC. The gene calls are TRBV6-1 and TRBJ2-5; TRBD1 aligns across 7 bases. The CDR3 spans 17 residues. Germline loops: CDR1 MNHNS, CDR2 SASEGT. The V and J ends lost 2 bases and 2 bases, in that order; junction bases with no gene match: 11.

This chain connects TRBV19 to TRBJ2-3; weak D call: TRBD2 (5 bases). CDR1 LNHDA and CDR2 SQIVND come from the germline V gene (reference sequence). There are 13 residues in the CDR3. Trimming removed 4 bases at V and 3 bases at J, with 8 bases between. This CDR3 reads CASSTRGTDTQYF. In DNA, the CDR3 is TGTGCCAGTAGTACGCGAGGGACAGATACGCAGTATTTT.